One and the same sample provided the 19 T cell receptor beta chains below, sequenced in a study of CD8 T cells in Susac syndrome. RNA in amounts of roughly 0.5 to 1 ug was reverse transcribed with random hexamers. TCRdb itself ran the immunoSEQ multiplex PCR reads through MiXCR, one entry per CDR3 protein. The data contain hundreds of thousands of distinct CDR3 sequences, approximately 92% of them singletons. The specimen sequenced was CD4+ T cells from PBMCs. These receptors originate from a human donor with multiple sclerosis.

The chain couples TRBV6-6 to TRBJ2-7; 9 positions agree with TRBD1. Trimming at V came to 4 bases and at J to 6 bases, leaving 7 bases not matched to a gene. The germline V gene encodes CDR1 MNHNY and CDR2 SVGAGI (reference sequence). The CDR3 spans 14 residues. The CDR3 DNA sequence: TGTGCCAGCAGTTTCTCCGGGACAGGGACCGAGCAGTACGTC. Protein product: CASSFSGTGTEQYV.

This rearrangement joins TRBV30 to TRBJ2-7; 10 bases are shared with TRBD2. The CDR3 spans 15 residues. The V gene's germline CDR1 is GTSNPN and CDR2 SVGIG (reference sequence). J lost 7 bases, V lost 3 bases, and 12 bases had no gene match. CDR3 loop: CAWRELAGPWGEQYF. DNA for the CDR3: TGTGCCTGGAGGGAACTAGCGGGGCCTTGGGGGGAGCAGTACTTC.

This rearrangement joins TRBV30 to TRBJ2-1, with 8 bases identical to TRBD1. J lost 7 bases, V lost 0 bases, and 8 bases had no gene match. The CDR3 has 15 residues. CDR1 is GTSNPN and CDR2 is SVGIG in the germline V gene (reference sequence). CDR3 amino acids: CAWSVVDRVGNEQFF. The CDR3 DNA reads TGTGCCTGGAGTGTAGTGGACAGGGTCGGAAATGAGCAGTTCTTC.

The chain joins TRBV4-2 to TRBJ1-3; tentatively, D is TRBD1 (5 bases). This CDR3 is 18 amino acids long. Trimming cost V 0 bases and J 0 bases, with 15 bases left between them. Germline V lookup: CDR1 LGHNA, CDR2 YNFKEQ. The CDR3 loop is CASSQDLAGPTSGNTIYF. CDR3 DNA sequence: TGTGCCAGCAGCCAAGATTTGGCAGGGCCAACCTCTGGAAACACCATATATTTT.

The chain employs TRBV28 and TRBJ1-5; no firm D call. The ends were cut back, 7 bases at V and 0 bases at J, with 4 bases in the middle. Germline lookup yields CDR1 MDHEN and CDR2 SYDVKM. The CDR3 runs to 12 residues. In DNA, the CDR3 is TGTGCCAGCAAGGTTAGCAATCAGCCCCAGCATTTT. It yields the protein CASKVSNQPQHF.

CDR3 protein: CASGSPAAGQPQHF. As DNA, the CDR3 is TGTGCTAGTGGTTCGCCGGCCGCGGGGCAGCCCCAGCATTTT. The chain joins TRBV12-5 to TRBJ1-5; D is unresolved. V lost 4 bases to trimming and J lost 7 bases, with 14 bases between them. The length of the CDR3 is 14 residues. The germline CDR1 and CDR2 sequences are LGHNT and FRNRAP.

As DNA, the CDR3 is TGCGCCAGCAGTAAGAAATGGGACACTGAAGCTTTCTTT. Protein sequence: CASSKKWDTEAFF. The genes are TRBV4-1 and TRBJ1-1; D remains ambiguous. The CDR3 extends over 13 amino acids. Germline assignment: CDR1 MGHRA and CDR2 YSYEKL. Between the trimmed V and J ends, which lost 6 bases and 3 bases, there was a span of 11 bases.

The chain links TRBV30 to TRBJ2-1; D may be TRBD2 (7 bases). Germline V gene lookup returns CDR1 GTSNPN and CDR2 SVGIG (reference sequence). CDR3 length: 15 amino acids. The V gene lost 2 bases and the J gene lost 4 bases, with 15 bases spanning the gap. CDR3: CAWSQGGAGYNEQFF. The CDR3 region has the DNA TGTGCCTGGAGTCAAGGGGGAGCGGGGTACAATGAGCAGTTCTTC.

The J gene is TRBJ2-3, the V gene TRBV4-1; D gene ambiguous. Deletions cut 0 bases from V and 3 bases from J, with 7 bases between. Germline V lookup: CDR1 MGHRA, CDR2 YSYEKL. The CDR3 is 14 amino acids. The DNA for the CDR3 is TGCGCCAGCAGCCAAGATTTAGTGACAGATACGCAGTATTTT. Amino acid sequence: CASSQDLVTDTQYF.

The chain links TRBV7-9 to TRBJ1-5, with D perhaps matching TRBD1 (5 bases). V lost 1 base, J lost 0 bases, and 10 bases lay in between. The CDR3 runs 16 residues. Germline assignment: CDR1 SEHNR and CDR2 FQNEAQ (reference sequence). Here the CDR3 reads CASSLGPGNSNQPQHF. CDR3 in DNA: TGTGCCAGCAGCTTAGGTCCAGGGAATAGCAATCAGCCCCAGCATTTT.

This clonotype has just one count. The CDR3 coding sequence is TGTGCCAGCAGTTCCCCCGGGACTAGGGTCAATGAGCAGTTCTTC. Its protein product is CASSSPGTRVNEQFF. V usage is TRBV28 and J usage is TRBJ2-1; 8 bases agree with TRBD2. The CDR3 consists of 15 residues. J gave up 6 bases and V 4 bases, and 8 bases lay outside the gene matches. Per germline, CDR1 MDHEN and CDR2 SYDVKM.

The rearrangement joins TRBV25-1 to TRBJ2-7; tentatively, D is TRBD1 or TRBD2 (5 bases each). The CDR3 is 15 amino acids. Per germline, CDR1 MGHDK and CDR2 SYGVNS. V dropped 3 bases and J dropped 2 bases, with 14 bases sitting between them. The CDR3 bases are TGTGCCAGCAGTGATCCCGGGACGTCCCCCTACGAGCAGTACTTC. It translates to CASSDPGTSPYEQYF.

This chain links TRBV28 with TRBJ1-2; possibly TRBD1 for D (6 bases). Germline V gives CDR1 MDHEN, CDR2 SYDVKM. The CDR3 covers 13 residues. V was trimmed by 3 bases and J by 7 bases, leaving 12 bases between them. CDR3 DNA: TGTGCCAGCAGTTTTCAGGGGCGAGGTGGCTACACCTTC. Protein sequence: CASSFQGRGGYTF.

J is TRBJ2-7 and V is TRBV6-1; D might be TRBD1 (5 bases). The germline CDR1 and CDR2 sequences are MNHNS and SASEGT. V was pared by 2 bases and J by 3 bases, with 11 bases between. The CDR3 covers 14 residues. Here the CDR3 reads CASSESQGHYEQYF. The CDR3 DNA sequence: TGTGCCAGCAGTGAATCGCAGGGTCACTACGAGCAGTACTTC.

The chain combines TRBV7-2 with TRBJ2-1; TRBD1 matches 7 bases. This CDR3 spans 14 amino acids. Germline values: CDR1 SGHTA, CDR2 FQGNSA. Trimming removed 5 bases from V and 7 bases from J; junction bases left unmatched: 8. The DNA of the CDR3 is TGTGCCAGCAGCCCCGGGACAGCCTGGAATGAGCAGTTCTTC. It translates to CASSPGTAWNEQFF.

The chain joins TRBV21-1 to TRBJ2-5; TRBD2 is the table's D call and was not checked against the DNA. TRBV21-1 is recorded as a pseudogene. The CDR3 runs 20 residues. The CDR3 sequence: CASSKRWRAGGFPFQETQYF. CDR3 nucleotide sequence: TGTGCCAGCAGCAAAAGGTGGCGAGCGGGGGGGTTCCCATTTCAAGAGACCCAGTACTTC.

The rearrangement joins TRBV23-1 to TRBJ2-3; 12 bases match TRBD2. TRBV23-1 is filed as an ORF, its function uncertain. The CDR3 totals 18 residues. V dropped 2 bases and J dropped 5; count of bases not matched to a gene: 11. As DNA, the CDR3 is TGCGCCAGCAGTCAAGACCCAAAAACTAGCGGGGGGATAGATACGCAGTATTTT. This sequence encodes CASSQDPKTSGGIDTQYF.

The CDR3 region is CASSSWTSGSLRGQFF. Here the CDR3 DNA reads TGTGCCAGCAGTTCCTGGACTAGCGGGAGTCTTCGAGGGCAGTTCTTC. The chain combines TRBV27 with TRBJ2-1, with 13 bases identical to TRBD2. The length of the CDR3 is 16 residues. V lost 4 bases, J lost 12 bases, and 12 bases stayed unmatched. Germline CDR1 and CDR2: MNHEY and SMNVEV (reference sequence).

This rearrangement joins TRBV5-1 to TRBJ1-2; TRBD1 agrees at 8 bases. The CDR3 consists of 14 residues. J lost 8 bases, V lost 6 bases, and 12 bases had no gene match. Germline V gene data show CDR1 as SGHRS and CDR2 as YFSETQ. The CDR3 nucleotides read TGCGCCAGCACCCTGGTCCAGGGGGCGCGGGGCTACACCTTC. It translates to CASTLVQGARGYTF. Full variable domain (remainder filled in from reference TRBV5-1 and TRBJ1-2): KAGVTQTPRYLIKTRGQQVTLSCSPISGHRSVSWYQQTPGQGLQFLFEYFSETQRNKGNFPGRFSGRQFSNSRSEMNVSTLELGDSALYLCASTLVQGARGYTFGSGTRLTVV.